This T cell receptor (beta chain) was recovered during a study of blood T cell repertoires in COVID-19 (dated by TCRdb to 2018 to 2021). Context from the whole study: Samples from collaborators originated in the United States, Italy and Spain and spanned both the acute and convalescent phases of COVID-19. The prospective study material was composed of cDNA or gDNA derived from T cells, B-cell-depleted T cells, or PBMCs. Deeply sampled blood TCRbeta repertoires from subjects exposed to, actively infected with, or recovered from COVID-19 were included in the dataset. The repertoires were released in a freely available public database intended as a resource for research on the immune response to SARS-CoV-2. Samples came from the ongoing ImmuneRACE study (first 160 participants) plus 1,254 subjects from 6 global collaborators. Nearly every sample came with metadata listing a de-identified subject ID, COVID-19 status, age in years and sex. HLA class I and class II types, where available, came from metadata supplied by the sample provider rather than from assay-based typing.

CDR1 and CDR2, looked up from the germline V gene (reference sequence), are LNHNV and YYDKDF. From the cysteine through the phenylalanine, the CDR3 covers 8 amino acids. The read is trimmed to its CDR3 DNA, 24 bases read in frame from base 1. The immunoSEQ Assay, a bias-controlled multiplex PCR, was used to amplify TCRbeta CDR3 regions from genomic DNA. Per the authors' processing: The number of nucleated cells in each sample was estimated from the amplification of reference gene primers within the assay. To quantify the absolute abundance of each unique TCRbeta CDR3 rearrangement, sequence reads were collapsed and filtered. For each sample, productive Simpson clonality was calculated as the square root of Simpson's diversity index across productive rearrangements. Drawn from immuneACCESS, this table holds only the in-frame rearrangements with V and J called that TCRdb kept. Clones are partly lost; checked studies trace under half to an unresolved V gene and leave the rest unexplained. That table furnishes V, J and clone size, whereas the DNA furnished D and trimming. The table for this sample lists roughly 250,000 clones; about 85% of them were counted only once. The top ten constitute just under 6.5% of the sample.

This clone was detected once. Its antigen remains undetermined. A junction boundary mismatches the germline segment, possibly from a read error. Enrolling through a virtual design, the prospective study's participants ranged in age from roughly 18 to 89 years and lived across some 23 United States geographic areas. Cohort assignment in the prospective study relied on participant-reported clinical history from a screening survey and a study questionnaire. Mobile phlebotomists in the prospective study collected whole blood, serum and a nasopharyngeal or oropharyngeal swab from every participant. Prospective study participants could optionally give additional blood draws and questionnaires over an approximately two-month period. Blood samples from the prospective study were shipped frozen or at room temperature prior to DNA extraction. Study-level results and caveats: How much clinical and demographic metadata was included differed by source and by participant, and the metadata was provided uncurated.

Source material: PBMCs or T cells enriched from blood (not recorded which). This receptor was obtained from a woman younger than 45 with acute COVID-19. The chain was built from TRBV15 and TRBJ1-1; there is no confident call for the D gene. The DNA is TGCATGAACACTGAAGCTTTCTTT. It translates to CMNTEAFF. The CDR3, completed at both ends by the reference TRBV15 and TRBJ1-1 genes, gives the full variable domain DAMVIQNPRYQVTQFGKPVTLSCSQTLNHNVMYWYQQKSSQAPKLLFHYYDKDFNNEADTPDNFQSRRPNTSFCFLDIRSPGLGDTAMYLCMNTEAFFGQGTRLTVV.